This TCR beta chain was profiled in a study of cytomegalovirus exposure and HLA in healthy donors. Study-level results: The study put roughly 160 TCR beta chains on its list as cytomegalovirus-associated.

Turning to this clone: What it binds is unknown.

The PCR used 60 Vbeta and 13 Jbeta primers. The protocol was immunoSEQ multiplex PCR, while the TCRdb copy is restricted to in-frame clones and leaves out a portion. The data contain 74,000 or so clones, around 77% of them singletons. CDR3 size: 13 residues. CDR1 LNHDA and CDR2 SQIVND come from the germline V gene (reference sequence). Unmatched junction bases numbered 2, after V lost 6 bases and J lost 2 bases. The material sequenced was PBMCs. This chain uses TRBV19 with TRBJ1-2, with 8 bases that match TRBD1. This receptor was obtained from a woman aged 35 to 49 in good health and CMV-seropositive. For the CDR3, the DNA is TGTGCCAGTAGCCGGGACAGGAACTATGGCTACACCTTC. This translates into CASSRDRNYGYTF.